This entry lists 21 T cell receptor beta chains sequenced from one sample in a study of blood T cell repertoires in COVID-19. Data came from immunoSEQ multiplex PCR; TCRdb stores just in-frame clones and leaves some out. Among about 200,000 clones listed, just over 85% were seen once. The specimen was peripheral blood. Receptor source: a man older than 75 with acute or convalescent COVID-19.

CDR3 DNA: TGTGCCAGCAGAGGGGAGGCAGGGGGGATCGGATCCTACAATGAGCAGTTCTTC. Protein: CASRGEAGGIGSYNEQFF. This sequence joins TRBV21-1 and TRBJ2-1; the table's D call, TRBD1, was not checked against the DNA. TRBV21-1 is reported as a pseudogene. This CDR3 has 18 amino acids.

The CDR3 sequence: CATSEEATQYF. CDR3 bases: TGTGCCACCAGTGAGGAGGCGACGCAGTATTTT. The chain recombines TRBV24-1 with TRBJ2-3, with D tentatively TRBD2 (5 bases). This CDR3 is 11 amino acids long. Per the germline V gene, CDR1 is KGHDR and CDR2 is SFDVKD. V gave up 4 bases and J gave up 9 bases, with 7 bases separating them.

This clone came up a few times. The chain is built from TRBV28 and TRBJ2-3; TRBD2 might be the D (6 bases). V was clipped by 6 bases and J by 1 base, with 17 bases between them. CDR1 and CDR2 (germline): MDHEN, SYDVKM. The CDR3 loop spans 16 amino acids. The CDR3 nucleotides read TGTGCCAGCAGCCCGGGGGTTAGTTTCGGCACAGATACGCAGTATTTT. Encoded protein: CASSPGVSFGTDTQYF.

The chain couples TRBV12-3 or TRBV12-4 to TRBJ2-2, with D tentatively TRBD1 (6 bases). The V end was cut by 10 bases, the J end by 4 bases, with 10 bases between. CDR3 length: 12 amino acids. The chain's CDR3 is CATQGGTGELFF. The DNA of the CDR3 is TGTGCCACACAGGGCGGCACCGGGGAGCTGTTTTTT.

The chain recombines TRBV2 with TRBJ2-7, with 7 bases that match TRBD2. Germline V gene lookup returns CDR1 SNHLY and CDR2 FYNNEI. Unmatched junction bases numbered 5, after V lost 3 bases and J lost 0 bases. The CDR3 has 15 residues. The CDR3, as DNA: TGTGCCAGCAGTGAGGGGGGGATACTCTCCTACGAGCAGTACTTC. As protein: CASSEGGILSYEQYF.

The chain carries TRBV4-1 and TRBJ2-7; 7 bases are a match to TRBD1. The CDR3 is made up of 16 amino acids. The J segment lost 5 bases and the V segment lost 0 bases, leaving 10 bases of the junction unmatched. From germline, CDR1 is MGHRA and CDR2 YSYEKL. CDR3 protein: CASSQDPDRVNDEQYF. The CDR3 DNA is TGCGCCAGCAGCCAAGATCCCGACAGGGTTAACGACGAGCAGTACTTC.

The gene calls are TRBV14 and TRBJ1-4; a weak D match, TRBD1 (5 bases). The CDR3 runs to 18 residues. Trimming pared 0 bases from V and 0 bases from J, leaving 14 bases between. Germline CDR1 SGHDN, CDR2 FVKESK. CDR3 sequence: CASSQESGGRATNEKLFF. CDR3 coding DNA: TGTGCCAGCAGCCAAGAGTCCGGGGGTAGGGCAACTAATGAAAAACTGTTTTTT.

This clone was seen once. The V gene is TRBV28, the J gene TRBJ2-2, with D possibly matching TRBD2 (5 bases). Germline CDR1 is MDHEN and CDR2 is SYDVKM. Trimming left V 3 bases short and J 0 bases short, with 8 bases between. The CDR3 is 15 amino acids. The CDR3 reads CASSFGVANTGELFF. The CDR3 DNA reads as TGTGCCAGCAGTTTCGGGGTCGCGAACACCGGGGAGCTGTTTTTT.

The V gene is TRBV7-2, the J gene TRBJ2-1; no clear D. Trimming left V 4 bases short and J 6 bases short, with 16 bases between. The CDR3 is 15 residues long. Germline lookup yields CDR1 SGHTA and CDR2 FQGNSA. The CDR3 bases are TGTGCCAGCAGCTCGGCTTTACAGATTACCAATGAGCAGTTCTTC. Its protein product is CASSSALQITNEQFF.

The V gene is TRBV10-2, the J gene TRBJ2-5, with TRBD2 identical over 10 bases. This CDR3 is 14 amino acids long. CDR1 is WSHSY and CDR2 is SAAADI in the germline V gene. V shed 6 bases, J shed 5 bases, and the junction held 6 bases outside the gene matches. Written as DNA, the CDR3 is TGCGCCAGCAGAGGACTAGCGGTCTTGGAGACCCAGTACTTC. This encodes CASRGLAVLETQYF.

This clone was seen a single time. CDR3 in amino acids: CASTIGAEPYNEQFF. In nucleotides, the CDR3 is TGTGCCAGCACCATAGGGGCGGAGCCTTACAATGAGCAGTTCTTC. The chain combines TRBV27 with TRBJ2-1; D might be TRBD1 (5 bases). V lost 7 bases and J lost 4, with 17 bases in between. The CDR3 has 15 residues. Germline CDR1 MNHEY, CDR2 SMNVEV (reference sequence).

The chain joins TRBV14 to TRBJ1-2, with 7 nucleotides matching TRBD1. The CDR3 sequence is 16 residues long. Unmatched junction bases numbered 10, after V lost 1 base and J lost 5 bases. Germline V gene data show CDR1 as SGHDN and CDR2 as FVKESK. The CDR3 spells CASSQGMGRGKYGYTF. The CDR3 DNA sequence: TGTGCCAGCAGCCAAGGGATGGGCAGGGGGAAGTATGGCTACACCTTC. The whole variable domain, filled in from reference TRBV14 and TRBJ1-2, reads EAGVTQFPSHSVIEKGQTVTLRCDPISGHDNLYWYRRVMGKEIKFLLHFVKESKQDESGMPNNRFLAERTGGTYSTLKVQPAELEDSGVYFCASSQGMGRGKYGYTFGSGTRLTVV.

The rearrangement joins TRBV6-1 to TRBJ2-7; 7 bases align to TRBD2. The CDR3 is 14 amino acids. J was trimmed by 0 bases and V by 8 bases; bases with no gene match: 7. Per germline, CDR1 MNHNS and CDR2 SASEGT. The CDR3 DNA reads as TGTGCCAGCCTCGCAGCTAGCGGCTCCTACGAGCAGTACGTC. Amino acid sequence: CASLAASGSYEQYV.

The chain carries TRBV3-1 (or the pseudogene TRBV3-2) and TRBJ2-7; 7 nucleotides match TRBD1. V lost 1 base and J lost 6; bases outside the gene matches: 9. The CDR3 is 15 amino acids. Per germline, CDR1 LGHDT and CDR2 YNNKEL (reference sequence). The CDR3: CASSQGTGAQSEQYV. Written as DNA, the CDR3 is TGTGCCAGCAGCCAAGGCACAGGGGCTCAGAGCGAGCAGTACGTC.

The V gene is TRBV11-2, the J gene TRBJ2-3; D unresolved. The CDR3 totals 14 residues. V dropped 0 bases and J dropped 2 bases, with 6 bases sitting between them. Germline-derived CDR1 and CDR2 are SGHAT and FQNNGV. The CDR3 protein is CASSLDVNTDTQYF. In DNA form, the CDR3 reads TGTGCCAGCAGCTTAGATGTTAACACAGATACGCAGTATTTT.

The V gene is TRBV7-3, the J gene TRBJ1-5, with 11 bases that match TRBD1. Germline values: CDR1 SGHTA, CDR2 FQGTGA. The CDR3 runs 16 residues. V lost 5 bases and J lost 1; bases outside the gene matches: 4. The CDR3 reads CASSNRTGGSNQPQHF. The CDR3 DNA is TGTGCCAGCAGCAATCGGACAGGGGGCAGCAATCAGCCCCAGCATTTT.

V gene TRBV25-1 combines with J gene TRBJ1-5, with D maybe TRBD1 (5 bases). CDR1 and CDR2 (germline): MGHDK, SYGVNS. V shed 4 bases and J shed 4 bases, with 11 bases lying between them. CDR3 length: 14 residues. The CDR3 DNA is TGTGCCAGCAGTGGTCAGGGTTGGAATCAGCCCCAGCATTTT. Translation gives CASSGQGWNQPQHF.

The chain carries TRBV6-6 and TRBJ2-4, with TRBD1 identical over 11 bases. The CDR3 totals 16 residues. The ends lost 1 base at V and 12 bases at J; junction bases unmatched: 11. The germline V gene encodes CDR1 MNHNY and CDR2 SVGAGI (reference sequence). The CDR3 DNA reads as TGTGCCAGCAGTTACTGGGGGACAGGGGGAACATATGATCAGTACTTC. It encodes CASSYWGTGGTYDQYF.

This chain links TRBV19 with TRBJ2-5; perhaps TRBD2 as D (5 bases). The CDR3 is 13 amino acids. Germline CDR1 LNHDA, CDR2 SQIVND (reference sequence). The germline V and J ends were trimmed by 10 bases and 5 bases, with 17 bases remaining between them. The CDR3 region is CATRLVSEETQYF. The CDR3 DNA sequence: TGTGCCACAAGGCTAGTTAGCGAGGAGACCCAGTACTTC.

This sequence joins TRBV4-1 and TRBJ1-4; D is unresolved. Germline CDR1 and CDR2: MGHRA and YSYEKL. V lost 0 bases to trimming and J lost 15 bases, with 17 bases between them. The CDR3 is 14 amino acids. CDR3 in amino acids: CASSQDRIQGAVFF. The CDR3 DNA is TGCGCCAGCAGCCAAGATAGGATCCAAGGTGCGGTGTTTTTT.

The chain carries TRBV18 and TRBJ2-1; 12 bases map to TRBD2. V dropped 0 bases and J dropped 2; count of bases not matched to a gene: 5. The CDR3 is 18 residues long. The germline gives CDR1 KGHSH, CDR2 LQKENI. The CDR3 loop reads CASSPPVLAGGTYNEQFF. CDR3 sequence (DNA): TGTGCCAGCTCACCACCGGTACTAGCGGGAGGAACCTACAATGAGCAGTTCTTC.